The 8 T cell receptor beta chains reported below all come from one sample, sequenced in a study of T cell clones after liver transplantation (dated by TCRdb to between 2018 and 2021). Interpreted using the paper, the time point label stands for: pre-transplant. The protocol used for the library was the immunoSEQ multiplex PCR assay. TCRdb's version of the immuneACCESS table is confined to in-frame rearrangements and falls short of the full clone set. An unresolved V gene accounts for under half of the shortfall where checked; the remainder is of unknown origin. This sample gives 20,000 to 30,000 clones in total; more than 60% of them show up just once. 2.5% to 3.5% of the sample goes to the ten largest clones. The input for sequencing was CD4+ T cells from blood, taken before liver transplant. These receptor sequences come from a human donor who received a liver transplant.

V usage is TRBV11-2 and J usage is TRBJ2-3; D unclear. The CDR3 has 16 residues. CDR1 and CDR2 (germline): SGHAT, FQNNGV. V lost 4 bases to trimming and J lost 7 bases, with 21 bases between them. CDR3 in amino acids: CASSSKTGTRSNTQYF. CDR3 DNA sequence: TGTGCCAGCAGCTCGAAAACCGGAACGCGCAGCAATACGCAGTATTTT.

V gene TRBV9 combines with J gene TRBJ2-3, with D maybe TRBD2 (7 bases). V shed 1 base and J shed 0 bases, with 12 bases lying between them. Germline V gene sequence: CDR1 SGDLS, CDR2 YYNGEE. There are 16 residues in the CDR3. DNA of the CDR3: TGTGCCAGCAGCGTACGGGGGGCCTACAGCACAGATACGCAGTATTTT. Translation gives CASSVRGAYSTDTQYF.

The chain carries TRBV6-1 and TRBJ2-1; the match to TRBD2 covers 7 bases. V was pared by 0 bases and J by 6 bases, with 5 bases of the junction left unmatched. Germline lookup yields CDR1 MNHNS and CDR2 SASEGT. This CDR3 region has 15 residues. CDR3 nucleotide sequence: TGTGCCAGCAGTGAAGCGTGGGGGGGAGGCAATGAGCAGTTCTTC. It encodes CASSEAWGGGNEQFF.

As regards this clone: The sample contains more than one DNA sequence encoding this CDR3. V and J are TRBV30 and TRBJ2-3; D gene uncertain. The germline V and J ends were trimmed by 0 bases and 6 bases, with 7 bases remaining between them. Germline CDR1 is GTSNPN and CDR2 is SVGIG (reference sequence). The CDR3 consists of 12 residues. The DNA for the CDR3 is TGTGCCTGGAGTGTAAGTAAGGATACGCAGTATTTT. Protein product: CAWSVSKDTQYF.

This clone was detected once. The CDR3 loop reads CASSDRTSGNTGELFF. In DNA, the CDR3 is TGTGCCAGCTCTGACCGGACTAGTGGGAACACCGGGGAGCTGTTTTTT. This chain links TRBV18 with TRBJ2-2, with 7 bases aligning to TRBD2. This CDR3 comprises 16 residues. The V gene end was trimmed by 6 bases and the J gene end by 1 base; junction bases not matched to a gene: 8. Per germline, CDR1 KGHSH and CDR2 LQKENI.

This chain's CDR3 is CASSLGAGAQGSPLHF. CDR3 DNA: TGTGCCAGCAGTTTAGGGGCGGGGGCTCAGGGTTCACCCCTCCACTTT. The V gene is TRBV28, the J gene TRBJ1-6; tentatively, D is TRBD1 (6 bases). This CDR3 contains 16 residues. From germline, CDR1 is MDHEN and CDR2 SYDVKM. Trimming stripped 2 bases from V and 9 bases from J, with 17 bases between.

The CDR3 region is CASSSGLSYGYTF. DNA for the CDR3: TGTGCCAGCAGTTCGGGACTGTCCTATGGCTACACCTTC. This chain connects TRBV28 to TRBJ1-2, with a tentative D call TRBD1 (5 bases). The V gene's germline CDR1 is MDHEN and CDR2 SYDVKM. With 4 bases removed from V and 4 bases from J, the gap between germline ends came to 10 bases. The CDR3 is 13 amino acids.

J is TRBJ2-7 and V is TRBV5-1; TRBD2 aligns across 10 bases. Per the germline V gene, CDR1 is SGHRS and CDR2 is YFSETQ. The CDR3 length is 15 residues. V gave up 3 bases and J gave up 2 bases; unmatched junction bases: 5. For the CDR3, the DNA is TGCGCCAGCAGCTCCGGCAGCGGGGGGGCCTACGAGCAGTACTTC. Encoded protein: CASSSGSGGAYEQYF.